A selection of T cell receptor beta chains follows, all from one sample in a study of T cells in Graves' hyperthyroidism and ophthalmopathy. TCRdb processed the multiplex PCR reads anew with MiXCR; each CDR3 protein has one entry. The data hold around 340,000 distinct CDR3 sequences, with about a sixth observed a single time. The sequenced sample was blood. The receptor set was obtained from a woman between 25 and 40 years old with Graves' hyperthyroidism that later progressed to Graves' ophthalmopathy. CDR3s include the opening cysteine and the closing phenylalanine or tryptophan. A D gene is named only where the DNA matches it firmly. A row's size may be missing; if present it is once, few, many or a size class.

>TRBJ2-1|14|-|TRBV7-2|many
TGTGCCAGCAGCCCAAAATCGAGGGACAATGAGCAGTTCTTC
CASSPKSRDNEQFF
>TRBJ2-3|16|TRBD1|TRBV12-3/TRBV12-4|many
TGTGCCAGCAGTTTATATGGGACAGGGAACACAGATACGCAGTATTTT
CASSLYGTGNTDTQYF
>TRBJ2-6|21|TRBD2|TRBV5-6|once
TGTGCCTGCCGCAGCTTATTAGAGACCCCCCTAGCGGGAACTGGGGCCAACGTCCTGACTTTC
CACRSLLETPLAGTGANVLTF
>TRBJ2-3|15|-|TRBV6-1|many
TGTGCCAGCAGTTCCCCCACGGGAACGACAGATACGCAGTATTTT
CASSSPTGTTDTQYF
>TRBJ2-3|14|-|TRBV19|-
TGTGCCAGTAGTATGGATAGGGAGACAGATACGCAGTATTTT
CASSMDRETDTQYF
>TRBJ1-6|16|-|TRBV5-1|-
TGCGCCAGCAGCTTGGCCCCAGGGACGTTGAATTCACCCCTCCACTTT
CASSLAPGTLNSPLHF
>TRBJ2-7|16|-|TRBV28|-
TGTGCCAGCAGTTTTGGAGCAGGGGCTCTCAGCTACGAGCAGTACTTC
CASSFGAGALSYEQYF
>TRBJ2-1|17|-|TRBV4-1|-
TGCGCCAGCAGCCAAGGGCGGATAACGAGCTCCTACAATGAGCAGTTCTTC
CASSQGRITSSYNEQFF
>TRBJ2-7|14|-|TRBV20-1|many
TGCAGTGCTAGAGCGAGGTATTCGTCCTACGAGCAGTACTTC
CSARARYSSYEQYF
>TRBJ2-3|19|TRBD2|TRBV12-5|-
TGTGCTAGTGGTTTGGTATCCTCTTTTGGGGGAGGGCCAACAGATACGCAGTATTTT
CASGLVSSFGGGPTDTQYF